The clone carrying this TCR beta chain was counted at least ten times. Its antigen is not identified. V lost 8 bases, J lost 5 bases, and 14 bases lay in between. Germline V gene lookup returns CDR1 SGHRS and CDR2 YFSETQ. This CDR3 contains 13 residues. The sample comes from a study of CD8 T cells in ankylosing spondylitis. Notes on the study in general: It appeared that ankylosing spondylitis blood was characterized by a TCR beta motif of roughly 8 highly homologous variants. Significant enrichment of disease-linked clones was reported in matched ankylosing spondylitis synovial fluid.

It was by quantitative 5'-RACE with molecular barcodes that TCR beta libraries were made. TCRdb ran MiXCR on the 5' RACE reads and lists one entry per CDR3 protein. The sample consists of some 800,000 distinct CDR3 sequences, about 11% of them appearing once. The source material was blood, either unsorted or a sorted T cell fraction (not recorded which). V usage is TRBV5-1 and J usage is TRBJ2-1; possibly TRBD2 for D (6 bases). This sequence was found in a male donor with ankylosing spondylitis. DNA of the CDR3: TGCGCCAGTACGGGACTGGCTAACAATGAGCAGTTCTTC. This translates into CASTGLANNEQFF.